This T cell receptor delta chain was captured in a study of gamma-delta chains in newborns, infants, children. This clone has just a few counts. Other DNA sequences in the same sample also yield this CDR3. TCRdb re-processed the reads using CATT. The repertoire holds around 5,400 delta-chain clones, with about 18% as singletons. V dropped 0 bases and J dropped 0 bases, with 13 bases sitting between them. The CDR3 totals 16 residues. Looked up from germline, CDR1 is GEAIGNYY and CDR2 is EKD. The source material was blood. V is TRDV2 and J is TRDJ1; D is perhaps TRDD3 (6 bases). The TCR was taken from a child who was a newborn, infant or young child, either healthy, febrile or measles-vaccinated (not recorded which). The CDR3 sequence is CACDTVGASYTDKLIF. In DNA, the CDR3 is TGTGCCTGTGACACCGTGGGGGCCTCGTACACCGATAAACTCATCTTT.